The 30 T cell receptor beta chains presented below share a single source sample, sequenced in a study of blood T cell repertoires in COVID-19. Some clones are missing from TCRdb's copy, which holds only in-frame ones; the method was immunoSEQ multiplex PCR. The profile shows roughly 220,000 clones, 65% to 90% of them singletons. Sequencing was carried out using PBMCs or T cells enriched from blood (not recorded which). The receptors were gathered from a woman in her 40s with acute COVID-19.

This chain uses TRBV5-1 with TRBJ1-6; 7 bases line up with TRBD1. Looked up from germline, CDR1 is SGHRS and CDR2 is YFSETQ. This CDR3 comprises 15 residues. V trimming: 4 bases; J trimming: 3 bases; junction bases outside the gene matches: 4. The CDR3 DNA reads TGCGCCAGCAGCCCCCGGGACAGCTATAATTCACCCCTCCACTTT. The encoded protein is CASSPRDSYNSPLHF.

Only a few counts were recorded for this clone. J is TRBJ1-1 and V is TRBV6-5, with D perhaps matching TRBD1 (5 bases). The germline V and J ends were trimmed by 11 bases and 4 bases, with 20 bases remaining between them. This CDR3 is built from 14 residues. Germline CDR1 MNHEY, CDR2 SVGAGI. CDR3: CAGTRGPSGTEAFF. Here the CDR3 DNA reads TGTGCCGGGACTCGGGGCCCTTCTGGCACTGAAGCTTTCTTT.

J is TRBJ2-7 and V is TRBV28, with 7 nucleotides matching TRBD1. Looked up from germline, CDR1 is MDHEN and CDR2 is SYDVKM. The junction had 10 bases not matched to a gene; V was cut back by 2 bases and J by 6 bases. The CDR3 contains 15 residues. DNA for the CDR3: TGTGCCAGCAGTTTAAGGGGAACAGGGGCTGGCGAGCAGTACTTC. It is translated as CASSLRGTGAGEQYF.

This clone was detected only a few times. The chain carries TRBV13 and TRBJ1-3, with 8 bases lining up with TRBD1. CDR3 length: 15 amino acids. Trimming removed 3 bases from V and 2 bases from J; junction bases left unmatched: 3. Per germline, CDR1 PRHDT and CDR2 FYEKMQ (reference sequence). The CDR3 nucleotides read TGTGCCAGCAGCTTGCAGGGGGCCCCTGGAAACACCATATATTTT. Its translation: CASSLQGAPGNTIYF.

CDR3 DNA sequence: TGTGCCAGCAGCCTACTAGCGGGCGGCACAGATACGCAGTATTTT. Amino acid sequence: CASSLLAGGTDTQYF. This chain joins TRBV7-9 and TRBJ2-3; TRBD2 aligns across 9 bases. Per germline, CDR1 SEHNR and CDR2 FQNEAQ (reference sequence). The CDR3 totals 15 residues. V was clipped by 5 bases and J by 1 base; unmatched bases: 4.

The chain employs TRBV3-1 (or the pseudogene TRBV3-2) and TRBJ1-2; D gene uncertain. Deletions cut 4 bases from V and 1 base from J, with 4 bases between. The CDR3 is made up of 12 amino acids. Germline CDR1 and CDR2: LGHDT and YNNKEL (reference sequence). The CDR3 sequence: CASSLINYGYTF. The CDR3 nucleotides read TGTGCCAGCAGCCTTATTAACTATGGCTACACCTTC.

The chain recombines TRBV28 with TRBJ2-5; 8 bases agree with TRBD2. J was trimmed by 2 bases and V by 3 bases; bases with no gene match: 8. This CDR3 contains 16 residues. Germline CDR1 MDHEN, CDR2 SYDVKM. CDR3 in DNA: TGTGCCAGCAGTTTTAGGGTAGCGGGATATCAAGAGACCCAGTACTTC. This encodes CASSFRVAGYQETQYF.

This sequence joins TRBV7-9 and TRBJ1-2, with D possibly TRBD1 on 5 matching bases. V shed 2 bases and J shed 0 bases, with 7 bases lying between them. Germline assignment: CDR1 SEHNR and CDR2 FQNEAQ (reference sequence). The CDR3 runs to 14 residues. CDR3 sequence reads: CASSLTGANYGYTF. The CDR3, as DNA: TGTGCCAGCAGCTTAACAGGTGCTAACTATGGCTACACCTTC.

The chain has TRBV11-1 and TRBJ1-1, with D unresolved. The CDR3 runs 14 residues. In germline, CDR1 is SGHAT, CDR2 FQDESV (reference sequence). The V end was cut by 6 bases, the J end by 1 base, with 12 bases between. CDR3 loop: CASSRFPGNTEAFF. For the CDR3, the DNA is TGTGCCAGCAGTCGATTCCCAGGGAACACTGAAGCTTTCTTT. The complete variable domain, with remaining parts taken from reference TRBV11-1 and TRBJ1-1, reads EAEVAQSPRYKITEKSQAVAFWCDPISGHATLYWYRQILGQGPELLVQFQDESVVDDSQLPKDRFSAERLKGVDSTLKIQPAELGDSAMYLCASSRFPGNTEAFFGQGTRLTVV.

The V call is TRBV20-1, the J call TRBJ1-5; no definite D call. There are 12 residues in the CDR3. In germline, CDR1 is DFQATT, CDR2 SNEGSKA (reference sequence). The V and J ends lost 3 bases and 6 bases respectively, with 9 bases between them. The DNA for the CDR3 is TGCAGTGCTAGTGGCGGGTTTCAGCCCCAGCATTTT. Translated: CSASGGFQPQHF.

This clone is a singleton in its sample. The chain links TRBV2 to TRBJ2-5, with D tentatively TRBD2 (5 bases). CDR3 length: 13 residues. CDR1 is SNHLY and CDR2 is FYNNEI in the germline V gene. Trimming took off 3 bases at V and 5 bases at J, with 10 bases between the two ends. CDR3 DNA: TGTGCCAGCAGTGACGGACTGAGGGAGACCCAGTACTTC. Translating it yields CASSDGLRETQYF. The complete variable domain, with remaining parts taken from reference TRBV2 and TRBJ2-5, reads EPEVTQTPSHQVTQMGQEVILRCVPISNHLYFYWYRQILGQKVEFLVSFYNNEISEKSEIFDDQFSVERPDGSNFTLKIRSTKLEDSAMYFCASSDGLRETQYFGPGTRLLVL.

The chain employs TRBV28 and TRBJ1-2; possibly TRBD1 for D (5 bases). CDR3 length equals 15 residues. Germline assignment: CDR1 MDHEN and CDR2 SYDVKM. Trimming took off 3 bases at V and 0 bases at J, with 11 bases between the two ends. CDR3 in amino acids: CASSFYRTSNYGYTF. The CDR3 nucleotides read TGTGCCAGCAGTTTCTACAGGACCTCTAACTATGGCTACACCTTC.

This sequence joins TRBV12-5 and TRBJ2-7; D unresolved. Per germline, CDR1 LGHNT and CDR2 FRNRAP. V was pared by 5 bases and J by 0 bases, with 14 bases between. The CDR3 has 15 residues. The CDR3 protein is CASGGLRYSSYEQYF. In DNA, the CDR3 is TGTGCTAGTGGTGGTTTAAGATATAGCTCCTACGAGCAGTACTTC.

The rearrangement links TRBV19 to TRBJ2-7; tentative D call: TRBD2 (5 bases). This CDR3 spans 13 amino acids. CDR1 is LNHDA, CDR2 SQIVND, per germline (reference sequence). The V end was cut by 3 bases, the J end by 5 bases, with 11 bases between. The DNA of the CDR3 is TGTGCCAGTAGTATCCGGGGAGTCAACGAGCAGTACTTC. It is translated as CASSIRGVNEQYF.

The chain carries TRBV28 and TRBJ2-1; D might be TRBD1 (8 bases). The CDR3 is 17 amino acids. Trimming cost V 6 bases and J 9 bases, with 27 bases left between them. Germline lookup yields CDR1 MDHEN and CDR2 SYDVKM. This chain's CDR3 is CASRGRQGKAGLVEQFF. The CDR3 DNA sequence: TGTGCCAGCAGGGGCAGACAGGGGAAAGCGGGATTAGTTGAGCAGTTCTTC.

The rearrangement uses TRBV28 and TRBJ2-3; perhaps TRBD2 as D (5 bases). This CDR3 has 13 residues. Trimming pared 6 bases from V and 5 bases from J, leaving 12 bases between. The germline CDR1 and CDR2 sequences are MDHEN and SYDVKM. The DNA for the CDR3 is TGTGCCAGCAGATATGATGGGAGAGATACGCAGTATTTT. It encodes CASRYDGRDTQYF.

The chain carries TRBV3-1 (or the pseudogene TRBV3-2) and TRBJ2-3, with D perhaps TRBD2 (6 bases). Trimming took off 4 bases at V and 8 bases at J, with 10 bases between the two ends. The CDR3 runs 12 residues. CDR1 LGHDT and CDR2 YNNKEL come from the germline V gene (reference sequence). CDR3 nucleotides: TGTGCCAGCAGCCTCGTGGGGGGTACGCAGTATTTT. Translation: CASSLVGGTQYF.

For the CDR3, the DNA is TGTGCCAGCAGTTTTGAGAAGCGGGGTTGGCCCGACGAGCAGTACTTC. Protein sequence: CASSFEKRGWPDEQYF. V gene TRBV28 combines with J gene TRBJ2-7; 7 bases match TRBD2. The CDR3 has 16 residues. From germline, CDR1 is MDHEN and CDR2 SYDVKM. The junction had 13 bases not matched to a gene; V was cut back by 3 bases and J by 5 bases.

A single count supports this clone. The gene calls are TRBV24-1 and TRBJ1-2, with D possibly being TRBD1 (5 bases). Trimming removed 6 bases at V and 1 base at J, with 8 bases between. Germline CDR1 and CDR2: KGHDR and SFDVKD. The CDR3 has 13 residues. The CDR3, as DNA: TGTGCCACCAGTCAGGGTGTTAACTATGGCTACACCTTC. Its translation is CATSQGVNYGYTF.

This rearrangement joins TRBV9 to TRBJ2-2; D might be TRBD2 (6 bases). Germline V gene data show CDR1 as SGDLS and CDR2 as YYNGEE. Trimming removed 4 bases at V and 13 bases at J, with 14 bases between. CDR3 length: 12 residues. Written as DNA, the CDR3 is TGTGCCAGCAGCTCCACCGCGGAGGGGCTGTTTTTT. It translates to CASSSTAEGLFF.

The J gene is TRBJ2-2, the V gene TRBV13; D is perhaps TRBD2 (6 bases). Trimming cost V 4 bases and J 0 bases, with 12 bases left between them. Looked up from germline, CDR1 is PRHDT and CDR2 is FYEKMQ (reference sequence). The CDR3 has 16 amino acids. The CDR3 protein is CASSWSSAANTGELFF. The CDR3 DNA follows: TGTGCCAGCAGCTGGTCTAGCGCGGCGAACACCGGGGAGCTGTTTTTT. The full variable domain, in which reference TRBV13 and TRBJ2-2 provide the parts outside the CDR3, is AAGVIQSPRHLIKEKRETATLKCYPIPRHDTVYWYQQGPGQDPQFLISFYEKMQSDKGSIPDRFSAQQFSDYHSELNMSSLELGDSALYFCASSWSSAANTGELFFGEGSRLTVL.

The chain recombines TRBV7-9 with TRBJ1-1; a weak D match, TRBD1 (6 bases). Trimming cost V 4 bases and J 6 bases, with 15 bases left between them. The CDR3 contains 14 residues. Germline values: CDR1 SEHNR, CDR2 FQNEAQ (reference sequence). The CDR3 nucleotides read TGTGCCAGCAGCTCCCAGGGGCCAAGGCCTGAAGCTTTCTTT. Its translation is CASSSQGPRPEAFF.

V and J are TRBV28 and TRBJ1-5; TRBD1 is a possible D gene (5 bases). The germline CDR1 and CDR2 sequences are MDHEN and SYDVKM. The V end lost 10 bases, the J end lost 4 bases, and 17 bases lay between the germline ends. This CDR3 has 14 amino acids. CDR3 bases: TGTGCCAACTCCCCCACAGGTCGGAATCAGCCCCAGCATTTT. This gives the protein CANSPTGRNQPQHF. The full variable domain, with the rest looked up from reference TRBV28 and TRBJ1-5, is DVKVTQSSRYLVKRTGEKVFLECVQDMDHENMFWYRQDPGLGLRLIYFSYDVKMKEKGDIPEGYSVSREKKERFSLILESASTNQTSMYLCANSPTGRNQPQHFGDGTRLSIL.

The rearrangement uses TRBV2 and TRBJ1-5; D gene uncertain. Trimming took off 6 bases at V and 2 bases at J, with 14 bases between the two ends. Germline V gene lookup returns CDR1 SNHLY and CDR2 FYNNEI. This CDR3 contains 15 residues. For the CDR3, the DNA is TGTGCCAGCAGGGGCCAAAACCTTGGCAATCAGCCCCAGCATTTT. This sequence encodes CASRGQNLGNQPQHF.

The chain couples TRBV2 to TRBJ2-7; 12 bases line up with TRBD2. The ends lost 5 bases at V and 6 bases at J; junction bases unmatched: 5. The CDR3 has 14 residues. Germline loops: CDR1 SNHLY, CDR2 FYNNEI. CDR3 DNA sequence: TGTGCCAGCAGTTGGACTAGCGGGATATCCGAGCAGTACTTC. Protein sequence: CASSWTSGISEQYF.

V gene TRBV5-1 combines with J gene TRBJ2-7, with TRBD2 identical over 11 bases. CDR1 is SGHRS, CDR2 YFSETQ, per germline. The V segment lost 7 bases and the J segment 0 bases; nucleotides outside the gene matches: 15. The CDR3 length is 18 residues. This CDR3 is CASRVGLAAMNPSYEQYF. CDR3 sequence (DNA): TGCGCCAGCCGAGTGGGACTAGCGGCTATGAACCCCTCCTACGAGCAGTACTTC.

The J gene is TRBJ1-1, the V gene TRBV3-1 (or the pseudogene TRBV3-2), with D possibly being TRBD1 (6 bases). This CDR3 comprises 14 residues. Germline CDR1 is LGHDT and CDR2 is YNNKEL (reference sequence). The V and J ends lost 4 bases and 5 bases respectively, with 14 bases between them. The CDR3: CASSRQGGGTEAFF. CDR3 DNA sequence: TGTGCCAGCAGCCGCCAGGGAGGGGGAACTGAAGCTTTCTTT.

This rearrangement joins TRBV7-2 to TRBJ1-5; D uncertain. CDR1 and CDR2 from the germline V gene are SGHTA and FQGNSA. CDR3 length equals 12 residues. The V and J ends lost 5 bases and 4 bases respectively, with 6 bases between them. DNA of the CDR3: TGTGCCAGCAGCCGAGAGAATCAGCCCCAGCATTTT. Translated: CASSRENQPQHF.

The V and J genes are TRBV19 and TRBJ2-5; weak D call: TRBD1 (6 bases). Germline assignment: CDR1 LNHDA and CDR2 SQIVND (reference sequence). The CDR3 is 14 amino acids. V was trimmed by 6 bases and J by 6 bases, leaving 17 bases between them. For the CDR3, the DNA is TGTGCCAGTAGCACAAAAACAGGGTCAAAGACCCAGTACTTC. Its protein product is CASSTKTGSKTQYF.

V usage is TRBV15 and J usage is TRBJ2-1, with D maybe TRBD1 (5 bases). The CDR3 loop spans 17 amino acids. Trimming left V 0 bases short and J 1 base short, with 13 bases between. The germline V gene encodes CDR1 LNHNV and CDR2 YYDKDF (reference sequence). This CDR3 is CATSRDLVGQSYNEQFF. DNA of the CDR3: TGTGCCACCAGCAGAGATCTGGTAGGACAATCCTACAATGAGCAGTTCTTC.